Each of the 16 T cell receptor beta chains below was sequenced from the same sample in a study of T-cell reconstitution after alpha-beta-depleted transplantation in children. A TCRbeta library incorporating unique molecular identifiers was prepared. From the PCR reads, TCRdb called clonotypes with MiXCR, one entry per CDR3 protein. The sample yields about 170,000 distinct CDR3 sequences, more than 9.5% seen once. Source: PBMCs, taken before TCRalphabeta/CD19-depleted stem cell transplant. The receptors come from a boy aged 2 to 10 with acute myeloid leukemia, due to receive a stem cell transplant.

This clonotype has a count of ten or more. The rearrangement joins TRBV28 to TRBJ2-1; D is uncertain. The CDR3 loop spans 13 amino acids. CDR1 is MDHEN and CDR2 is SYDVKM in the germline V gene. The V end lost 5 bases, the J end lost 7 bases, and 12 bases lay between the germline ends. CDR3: CASSQALGNEQFF. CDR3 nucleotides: TGTGCCAGCAGTCAGGCCTTGGGGAATGAGCAGTTCTTC. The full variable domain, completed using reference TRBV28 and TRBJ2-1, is DVKVTQSSRYLVKRTGEKVFLECVQDMDHENMFWYRQDPGLGLRLIYFSYDVKMKEKGDIPEGYSVSREKKERFSLILESASTNQTSMYLCASSQALGNEQFFGPGTRLTVL.

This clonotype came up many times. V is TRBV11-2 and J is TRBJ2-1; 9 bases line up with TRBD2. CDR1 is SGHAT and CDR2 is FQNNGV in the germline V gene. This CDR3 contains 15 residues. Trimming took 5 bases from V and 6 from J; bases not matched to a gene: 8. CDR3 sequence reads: CASSIRLAAPNEQFF. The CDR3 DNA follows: TGTGCCAGCAGCATCCGACTAGCGGCCCCCAATGAGCAGTTCTTC.

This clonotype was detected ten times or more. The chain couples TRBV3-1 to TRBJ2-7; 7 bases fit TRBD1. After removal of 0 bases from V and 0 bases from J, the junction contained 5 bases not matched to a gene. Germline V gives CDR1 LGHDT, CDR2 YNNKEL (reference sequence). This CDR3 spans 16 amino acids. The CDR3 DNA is TGTGCCAGCAGCCAAGAATGGGGACAGATCTCCTACGAGCAGTACGTC. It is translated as CASSQEWGQISYEQYV.

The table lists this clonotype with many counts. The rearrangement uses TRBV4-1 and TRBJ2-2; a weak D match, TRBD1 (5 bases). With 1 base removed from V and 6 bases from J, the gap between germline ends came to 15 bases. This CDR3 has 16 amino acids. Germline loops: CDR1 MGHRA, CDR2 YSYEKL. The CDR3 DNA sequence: TGCGCCAGCAGCCAAGTTCAACAGGCGACCGCCGGGGAGCTGTTTTTT. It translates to CASSQVQQATAGELFF.

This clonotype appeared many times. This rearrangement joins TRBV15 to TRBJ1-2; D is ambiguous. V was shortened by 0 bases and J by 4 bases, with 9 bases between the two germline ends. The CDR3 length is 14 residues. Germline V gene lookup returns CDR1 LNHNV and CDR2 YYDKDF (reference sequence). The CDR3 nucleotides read TGTGCCACCAGCAGAGATATGTCGGCCTATGGCTACACCTTC. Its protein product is CATSRDMSAYGYTF.

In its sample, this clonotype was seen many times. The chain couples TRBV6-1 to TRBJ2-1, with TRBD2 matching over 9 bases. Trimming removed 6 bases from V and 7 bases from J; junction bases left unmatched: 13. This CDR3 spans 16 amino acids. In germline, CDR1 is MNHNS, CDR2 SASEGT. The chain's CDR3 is CASSPWGASGINEQFF. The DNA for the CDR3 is TGTGCCAGCAGCCCTTGGGGGGCTAGCGGGATTAATGAGCAGTTCTTC.

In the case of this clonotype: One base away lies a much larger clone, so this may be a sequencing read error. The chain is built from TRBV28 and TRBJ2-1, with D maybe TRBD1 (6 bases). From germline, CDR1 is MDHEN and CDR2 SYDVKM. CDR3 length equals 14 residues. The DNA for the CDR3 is TGTGCCAGCAGTACGATCCCACAGGGCGGTGAGCAGCTCTTC. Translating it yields CASSTIPQGGEQLF.

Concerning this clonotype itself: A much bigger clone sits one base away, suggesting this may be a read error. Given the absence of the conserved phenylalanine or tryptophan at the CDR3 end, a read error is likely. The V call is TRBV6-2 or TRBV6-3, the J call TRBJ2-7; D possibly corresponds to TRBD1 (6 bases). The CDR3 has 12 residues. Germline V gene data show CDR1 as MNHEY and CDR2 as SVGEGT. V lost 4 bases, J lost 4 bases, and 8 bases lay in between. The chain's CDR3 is CASSLQGYEQYA. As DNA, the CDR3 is TGTGCCAGCAGTTTACAGGGATACGAGCAGTACGCC.

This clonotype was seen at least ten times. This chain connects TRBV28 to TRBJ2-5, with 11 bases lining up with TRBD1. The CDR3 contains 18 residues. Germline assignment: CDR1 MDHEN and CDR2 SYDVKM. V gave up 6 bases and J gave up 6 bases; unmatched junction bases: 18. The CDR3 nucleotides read TGTGCCAGCAGCGCGCGGAACCTCGGGACAGGGGGAAAAAAGACCCAGTACTTC. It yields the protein CASSARNLGTGGKKTQYF.

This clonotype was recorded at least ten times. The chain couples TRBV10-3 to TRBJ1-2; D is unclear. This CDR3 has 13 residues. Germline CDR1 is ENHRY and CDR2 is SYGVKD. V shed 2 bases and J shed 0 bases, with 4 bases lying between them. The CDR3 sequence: CAISETANYGYTF. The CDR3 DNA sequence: TGTGCCATCAGTGAGACAGCTAACTATGGCTACACCTTC.

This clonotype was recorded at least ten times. Written as DNA, the CDR3 is TGTGCCAGCAGCAGCGGGGGGGCAGATGAGCAGTTCTTC. This gives the protein CASSSGGADEQFF. The chain recombines TRBV14 with TRBJ2-1, with 10 bases lining up with TRBD2. The CDR3 length is 13 residues. J lost 8 bases, V lost 5 bases, and 3 bases had no gene match. Germline V gives CDR1 SGHDN, CDR2 FVKESK.

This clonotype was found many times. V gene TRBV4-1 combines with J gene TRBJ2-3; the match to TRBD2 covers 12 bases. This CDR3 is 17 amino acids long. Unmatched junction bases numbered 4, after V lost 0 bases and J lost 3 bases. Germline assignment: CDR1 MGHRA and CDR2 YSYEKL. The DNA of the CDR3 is TGCGCCAGCAGCCAAGAGGCTAGCGGGAGGGCTACAGATACGCAGTATTTT. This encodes CASSQEASGRATDTQYF.

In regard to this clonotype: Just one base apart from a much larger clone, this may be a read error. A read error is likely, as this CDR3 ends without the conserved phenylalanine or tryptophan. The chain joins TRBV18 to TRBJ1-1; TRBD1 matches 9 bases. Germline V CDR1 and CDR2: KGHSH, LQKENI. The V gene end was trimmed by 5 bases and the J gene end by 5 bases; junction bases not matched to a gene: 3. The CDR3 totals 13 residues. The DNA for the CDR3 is TGTGCCAGCTCAGGGACAGGGAGGACTGAAGCTTTCTTA. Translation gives CASSGTGRTEAFL.

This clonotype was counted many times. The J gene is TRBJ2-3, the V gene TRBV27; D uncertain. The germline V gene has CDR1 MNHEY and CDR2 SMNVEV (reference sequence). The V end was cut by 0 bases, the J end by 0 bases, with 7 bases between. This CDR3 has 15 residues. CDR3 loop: CASSLSPASTDTQYF. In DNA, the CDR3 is TGTGCCAGCAGTTTATCACCCGCGAGCACAGATACGCAGTATTTT.

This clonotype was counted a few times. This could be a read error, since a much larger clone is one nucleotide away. The CDR3 sequence: CASSPSGHILAGVPYNEQFF. In nucleotides, the CDR3 is TGTGCCAGCAGCCCTTCCGGACACATACTAGCGGGAGTTCCCTACAATGAGCAGTTCTTC. V is TRBV9 and J is TRBJ2-1; 11 nucleotides match TRBD2. With 4 bases clipped from V and 2 bases from J, the junction kept 17 bases outside the gene matches. Germline-derived CDR1 and CDR2 are SGDLS and YYNGEE. This CDR3 region has 20 residues.

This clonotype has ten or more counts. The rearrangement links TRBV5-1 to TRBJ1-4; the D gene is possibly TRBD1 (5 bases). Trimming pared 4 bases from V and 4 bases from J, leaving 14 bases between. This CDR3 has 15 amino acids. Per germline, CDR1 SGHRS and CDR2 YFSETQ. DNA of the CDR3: TGCGCCAGCAGCGGGGGAGGAGAGGTTAATGAAAAACTGTTTTTT. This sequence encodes CASSGGGEVNEKLFF. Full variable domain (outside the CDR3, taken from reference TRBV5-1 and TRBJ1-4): KAGVTQTPRYLIKTRGQQVTLSCSPISGHRSVSWYQQTPGQGLQFLFEYFSETQRNKGNFPGRFSGRQFSNSRSEMNVSTLELGDSALYLCASSGGGEVNEKLFFGSGTQLSVL.